This T cell receptor beta chain was obtained from a study of T-cell reconstitution after alpha-beta-depleted transplantation in children. Only a few counts were recorded for this clonotype. What it binds is not known. Losses at the gene ends were 5 bases for V and 8 bases for J; bases not matched to a gene: 3. The CDR3 is made up of 12 amino acids. Researchers prepared the TCRbeta library using unique molecular identifiers, the study reports. One entry per CDR3 protein results from TCRdb running MiXCR on the PCR reads. The table lists approximately 350,000 distinct CDR3 sequences, about 16% of them singletons. The study, taken as a whole, reports: Two months or so post-transplant, alpha-beta T cells reportedly derived from several hundred expanded graft clones. After transplant, high TCRbeta diversity at day 60 in some patients arose from surviving recipient T cells and thymic progenitors.

This material consisted of PBMCs, mostly from graft donor cells, taken 360 days after TCRalphabeta/CD19-depleted stem cell transplant. The TCR sequence derives from a male patient between 2 and 9 years old who had a stem cell transplant for acute lymphoblastic leukemia, so the T cells may come from the graft donor. This rearrangement joins TRBV12-3 or TRBV12-4 to TRBJ2-5, with TRBD1 matching over 9 bases. CDR3 nucleotide sequence: TGTGCCAGCAGTCCGGGACAGGGAACCCAGTACTTC. This sequence encodes CASSPGQGTQYF.